Listed below are T cell receptor beta chains from one sample, sequenced in a study of T cell repertoires in cytomegalovirus infection. From the reads, TCRdb called clonotypes with MiXCR, one entry per CDR3 protein. The sample comprises around 240,000 distinct CDR3 sequences, approximately 22% of which are singletons, and 15% to 20% rests with the top ten. The sample comprised CD8+ T cells from PBMCs. Receptors originate from a human donor in good health (CMV status not recorded). Some clones in this sample may be carry-over from other donors' samples. The CDR3 runs from the conserved cysteine through the conserved F or W. D genes are given only for firm matches. A row's size may be missing; if present it is once, few, many or a size class.

J gene: TRBJ2-7
D gene: TRBD2
clone size: few
CDR3 length: 12
V gene: TRBV30
CDR3 protein: CAWSTGTSGQYF
CDR3 DNA: TGTGCCTGGAGTACCGGGACTAGCGGGCAGTACTTC

J gene: TRBJ1-3
D gene: -
clone size: -
CDR3 length: 11
V gene: TRBV29-1
CDR3 protein: CSADRGNTIYF
CDR3 DNA: TGCAGCGCCGACAGAGGAAACACCATATATTTT

J gene: TRBJ2-6
D gene: -
clone size: few
CDR3 length: 16
V gene: TRBV6-2/TRBV6-3
CDR3 protein: CASSTPGWTGANVLTF
CDR3 DNA: TGTGCCAGCAGTACCCCCGGATGGACTGGGGCCAACGTCCTGACTTTC

J gene: TRBJ1-2
D gene: -
clone size: -
CDR3 length: 14
V gene: TRBV7-9
CDR3 protein: CASSLVSPTYGYTF
CDR3 DNA: TGTGCCAGCAGCTTAGTATCCCCTACTTATGGCTACACCTTC

J gene: TRBJ2-1
D gene: -
clone size: many
CDR3 length: 13
V gene: TRBV7-8
CDR3 protein: CASSPGISDEQFF
CDR3 DNA: TGTGCCAGCAGTCCGGGGATCTCGGATGAGCAGTTCTTC

J gene: TRBJ2-3
D gene: -
clone size: -
CDR3 length: 17
V gene: TRBV4-1
CDR3 protein: CASSQDVRDGIGDTQYF
CDR3 DNA: TGTGCCAGCAGCCAAGATGTAAGGGACGGTATAGGAGATACGCAGTATTTT

J gene: TRBJ2-7
D gene: -
clone size: -
CDR3 length: 14
V gene: TRBV13
CDR3 protein: CASSLSGAGYEQYF
CDR3 DNA: TGTGCCAGCAGCTTGTCGGGGGCCGGATACGAGCAGTACTTC

J gene: TRBJ2-3
D gene: TRBD2
clone size: many
CDR3 length: 17
V gene: TRBV7-2
CDR3 protein: CASSSSPGLEGFDTQYF
CDR3 DNA: TGTGCCAGCAGCTCTAGCCCGGGACTAGAAGGGTTCGATACGCAGTATTTT

J gene: TRBJ2-1
D gene: TRBD2
clone size: -
CDR3 length: 16
V gene: TRBV7-3
CDR3 protein: CASSSTASGGTNEQFF
CDR3 DNA: TGTGCCAGCAGCTCGACCGCTAGCGGGGGGACAAATGAGCAGTTCTTC

J gene: TRBJ1-5
D gene: -
clone size: many
CDR3 length: 14
V gene: TRBV7-2
CDR3 protein: CASSLLSRNQPQHF
CDR3 DNA: TGTGCCAGCAGCTTACTTTCGCGCAATCAGCCCCAGCATTTT

J gene: TRBJ2-1
D gene: -
clone size: many
CDR3 length: 15
V gene: TRBV10-3
CDR3 protein: CAISLAGTPADEQFF
CDR3 DNA: TGTGCCATCAGTCTCGCCGGGACTCCCGCCGATGAGCAGTTCTTC

J gene: TRBJ1-1
D gene: -
clone size: many
CDR3 length: 12
V gene: TRBV28
CDR3 protein: CASNEGGTEAFF
CDR3 DNA: TGTGCCAGCAACGAGGGCGGGACTGAAGCTTTCTTT

J gene: TRBJ2-2
D gene: -
clone size: many
CDR3 length: 14
V gene: TRBV7-9
CDR3 protein: CASSLELHTGELFF
CDR3 DNA: TGTGCCAGCAGCTTAGAATTGCACACCGGGGAGCTGTTTTTT

J gene: TRBJ2-3
D gene: TRBD1
clone size: -
CDR3 length: 15
V gene: TRBV7-8
CDR3 protein: CASSTLTGGLMAQYF
CDR3 DNA: TGTGCCAGCAGCACGCTGACAGGGGGGTTAATGGCACAGTATTTT

J gene: TRBJ1-1
D gene: -
clone size: few
CDR3 length: 13
V gene: TRBV2
CDR3 protein: CASRGPLDSEAFF
CDR3 DNA: TGTGCCAGCAGGGGACCCCTGGACTCTGAAGCTTTCTTT

J gene: TRBJ2-1
D gene: -
clone size: few
CDR3 length: 14
V gene: TRBV25-1
CDR3 protein: CASSDAGSYNEQFF
CDR3 DNA: TGTGCCAGCAGTGACGCGGGCAGTTACAATGAGCAGTTCTTC

J gene: TRBJ1-1
D gene: TRBD1
clone size: few
CDR3 length: 13
V gene: TRBV19
CDR3 protein: CAGARTGYTEAFF
CDR3 DNA: TGTGCCGGCGCCCGGACAGGATACACTGAAGCTTTCTTT

J gene: TRBJ2-3
D gene: -
clone size: many
CDR3 length: 12
V gene: TRBV7-2
CDR3 protein: CAIAGVGDTQYF
CDR3 DNA: TGTGCCATAGCCGGGGTTGGAGATACGCAGTATTTT

J gene: TRBJ2-1
D gene: -
clone size: few
CDR3 length: 13
V gene: TRBV12-3/TRBV12-4
CDR3 protein: CASRLLSYNEQFF
CDR3 DNA: TGTGCCAGCAGGCTTCTGTCCTACAATGAGCAGTTCTTC

J gene: TRBJ1-1
D gene: -
clone size: few
CDR3 length: 13
V gene: TRBV29-1
CDR3 protein: CSTPGRRGTEAFF
CDR3 DNA: TGCAGTACCCCAGGGCGGAGGGGGACTGAAGCTTTCTTT

J gene: TRBJ2-1
D gene: TRBD2
clone size: -
CDR3 length: 17
V gene: TRBV11-2
CDR3 protein: CASSLGLAGVAYNEQFF
CDR3 DNA: TGTGCCAGCAGCTTAGGACTAGCGGGGGTTGCCTACAATGAGCAGTTCTTC

J gene: TRBJ1-1
D gene: -
clone size: few
CDR3 length: 15
V gene: TRBV28
CDR3 protein: CASSPIHRIGPEAFF
CDR3 DNA: TGTGCCAGCAGTCCTATACACAGAATTGGGCCTGAAGCTTTCTTT

J gene: TRBJ2-7
D gene: -
clone size: many
CDR3 length: 13
V gene: TRBV19
CDR3 protein: CASSIVGSYEQYF
CDR3 DNA: TGTGCCAGTAGTATTGTGGGATCCTACGAGCAGTACTTC

J gene: TRBJ2-2
D gene: TRBD2
clone size: many
CDR3 length: 17
V gene: TRBV7-6
CDR3 protein: CASSYLGPAGDTGELFF
CDR3 DNA: TGTGCCAGCAGTTACCTTGGCCCAGCGGGGGACACCGGGGAGCTGTTTTTT

J gene: TRBJ2-3
D gene: -
clone size: -
CDR3 length: 15
V gene: TRBV25-1
CDR3 protein: CASSDLGMGTDTQYF
CDR3 DNA: TGTGCCAGCAGTGATTTGGGCATGGGCACAGATACGCAGTATTTT

J gene: TRBJ1-5
D gene: TRBD1
clone size: -
CDR3 length: 14
V gene: TRBV6-5
CDR3 protein: CASSQGGYNQPQHF
CDR3 DNA: TGTGCCAGCAGCCAGGGGGGCTACAATCAGCCCCAGCATTTT

J gene: TRBJ2-5
D gene: TRBD1
clone size: -
CDR3 length: 14
V gene: TRBV2
CDR3 protein: CASSDGQGAETQYF
CDR3 DNA: TGTGCCAGCAGTGACGGACAGGGGGCAGAGACCCAGTACTTC

J gene: TRBJ2-1
D gene: -
clone size: few
CDR3 length: 14
V gene: TRBV6-6
CDR3 protein: CASSYSRGLNEQFF
CDR3 DNA: TGTGCCAGCAGTTACTCGAGAGGGCTCAATGAGCAGTTCTTC

J gene: TRBJ2-1
D gene: TRBD2
clone size: few
CDR3 length: 19
V gene: TRBV4-2
CDR3 protein: CASSPIDVTSGGIYNEQFF
CDR3 DNA: TGTGCCAGCAGCCCGATAGATGTCACTAGCGGGGGGATTTACAATGAGCAGTTCTTC

J gene: TRBJ1-1
D gene: -
clone size: many
CDR3 length: 13
V gene: TRBV6-5
CDR3 protein: CASSYLLNTEAFF
CDR3 DNA: TGTGCCAGCAGTTACCTTCTGAACACTGAAGCTTTCTTT

J gene: TRBJ2-1
D gene: TRBD2
clone size: -
CDR3 length: 15
V gene: TRBV13
CDR3 protein: CASSPRGDGYNEQFF
CDR3 DNA: TGTGCCAGCAGCCCGCGGGGGGATGGCTACAATGAGCAGTTCTTC

J gene: TRBJ2-1
D gene: TRBD2
clone size: many
CDR3 length: 17
V gene: TRBV7-2
CDR3 protein: CASSQRTSGGSYNEQFF
CDR3 DNA: TGTGCCAGCAGCCAGAGGACTAGCGGAGGCTCCTACAATGAGCAGTTCTTC